These 9 T cell receptor beta chains share one sample of origin, sequenced in a study of CD8+ T cells in alopecia areata. Extracted from the samples, RNA was reverse transcribed into cDNA to serve as the sequencing template. TCRdb keeps only in-frame clones here, not all; method: immunoSEQ multiplex PCR. Listed for the sample are about 300,000 clones, none seen a single time. Markers used for sorting pooled cutaneous lymph node cells were CD4, CD8alpha, NKG2D, NKG2ACE and others. The sequenced sample consisted of CD4+ T cells sorted from a lymph node. These receptors were collected from a C3H/HeJ mouse with alopecia areata. MHC haplotype: H2-k.

This clone was seen repeatedly, ten times or more. Any gene name here is a mouse gene name. Read sequence stops 4 residues before the CDR3 end, and the germline J gene provides the missing end. The gene calls are TRBV1 and TRBJ2-2; 7 positions agree with TRBD1. CDR1 is NSQYPW, CDR2 LRSPGD, per germline (reference sequence). With 3 bases clipped from V and 1 base from J, the junction kept 2 bases outside the gene matches. The CDR3 runs 15 residues. CDR3 bases read: TGCACCTGCAGTGCGGGACAGATAAACACCGGG. Its translation: CTCSAGQINTG. The entire CDR3 sequence reads CTCSAGQINTGQLYF.

This clone was seen a few times. Gene names are mouse gene names. The read finishes 4 residues shy of the CDR3 end, and the germline J gene is used to complete it. The J gene is TRBJ2-3, the V gene TRBV1, with 10 bases lining up with TRBD2. Germline values: CDR1 NSQYPW, CDR2 LRSPGD (reference sequence). The CDR3 runs 16 residues. Losses at the gene ends were 6 bases for V and 0 bases for J; bases not matched to a gene: 6. This chain's CDR3 is CTCSPTGGPSAETLYF. The sequenced part of the CDR3 DNA is TGCACCTGCAGCCCGACTGGGGGGCCTAGTGCAGAA.

In this sample, this clone turned up a few times. Gene names and germline refer to mouse. The missing CDR3 end, 4 residues past where the read stops, is filled in from the germline J gene. This sequence joins TRBV1 and TRBJ2-7; D unresolved. This CDR3 region has 12 residues. Germline V gene data show CDR1 as NSQYPW and CDR2 as LRSPGD (reference sequence). The CDR3: CTCSASTHEQYF. Incomplete CDR3 DNA: TGCACCTGCAGTGCCTCGACACAT.

This clone was seen a few times. Gene names follow the mouse nomenclature. The read is 4 residues too short to cover the CDR3 end, so that end is filled in from the germline J gene. This specimen includes other DNA sequences encoding the same CDR3. The genes are TRBV19 and TRBJ1-2; no firm D call. The CDR3 is 13 residues long. Between the trimmed V and J ends, which lost 5 bases and 2 bases, there was a span of 10 bases. The germline gives CDR1 FNHDT, CDR2 SITEND (reference sequence). CDR3 bases read: TGTGCCAGCAGCAAACAAGGGAACTCC. Amino acids: CASSKQGNS. From start to end, the CDR3 is CASSKQGNSDYTF.

This clone has at least ten counts. Any gene name here is a mouse gene name. From the germline J gene comes the end of the CDR3, since the read stops 4 residues before it. The sample has other DNA sequences that encode this CDR3 too. The rearrangement joins TRBV1 to TRBJ2-3; 14 bases align to TRBD2. The V segment lost 3 bases and the J segment 0 bases; nucleotides outside the gene matches: 2. CDR1 and CDR2 from the germline V gene are NSQYPW and LRSPGD (reference sequence). This CDR3 comprises 17 residues. CDR3: CTCSAGTGGASAETLYF. The sequenced CDR3 bases are TGCACCTGCAGTGCCGGGACTGGGGGGGCTAGTGCAGAA.

The table lists this clone with a few counts. Gene names and germline match the mouse. Coverage ceases 4 residues before the CDR3 finishes, and the germline J gene fills in the end. This specimen includes other DNA sequences encoding the same CDR3. The chain combines TRBV19 with TRBJ2-5; perhaps TRBD1 as D (6 bases). Germline assignment: CDR1 FNHDT and CDR2 SITEND (reference sequence). The CDR3 totals 14 residues. V dropped 2 bases and J dropped 3 bases, with 10 bases sitting between them. CDR3 residues: CASSIRGHQDTQYF. CDR3 DNA (partial): TGTGCCAGCAGTATCCGGGGACATCAAGAC.

Regarding this clone: Gene and germline names: mouse. The CDR3 end is not reached by the read, which stops 4 residues before it; the germline J gene fills it in. The chain uses TRBV5 and TRBJ2-5; no clear D gene. The CDR3 runs 14 residues. V dropped 1 base and J dropped 2 bases, with 7 bases sitting between them. Per germline, CDR1 LGHNA and CDR2 YNLKQL (reference sequence). The sequenced part of the CDR3 DNA is TGTGCCAGCAGCCAAGTTCTGGTCCAAGAC. Protein product: CASSQVLVQD. The CDR3 in its entirety is CASSQVLVQDTQYF.

This clone has only a few counts. Mouse germline and gene names are used. The sequence runs out 4 residues before the end of the CDR3; the remainder is reconstructed from the germline J gene. Other DNA variants within this sample encode the same CDR3. The chain couples TRBV5 to TRBJ2-2, with 11 bases lining up with TRBD2. J was trimmed by 0 bases and V by 4 bases; bases with no gene match: 1. This CDR3 spans 16 amino acids. Germline V lookup: CDR1 LGHNA, CDR2 YNLKQL (reference sequence). The DNA read from the CDR3 is TGTGCCAGCAGCCCGACTGGGGGGGCAAACACCGGG. Residues: CASSPTGGANTG. The complete CDR3 reads CASSPTGGANTGQLYF.

This clone has more than one count but fewer than ten. Gene names denote mouse genes. The DNA ends 4 residues before the CDR3 does, and the rest of the CDR3 is filled in from the germline J gene. The chain recombines TRBV5 with TRBJ2-1; TRBD2 agrees at 12 bases. Germline V gene lookup returns CDR1 LGHNA and CDR2 YNLKQL (reference sequence). The CDR3 runs to 19 residues. V lost 3 bases to trimming and J lost 0 bases; unmatched junction nucleotides: 9. Here the CDR3 reads CASSHPPGLGGLNYAEQFF. The CDR3 bases that were read are TGTGCCAGCAGCCATCCTCCGGGACTGGGGGGCCTTAACTATGCT.